This T cell receptor (beta chain) was captured in a study of cytomegalovirus exposure and HLA in healthy donors. Looking at the study overall: Earlier results showed roughly 120 million unique TCR beta sequences derived from some 180 million T cells. Counted in an early data release were about 85 million unique TCRs from HLA-typed donors.

A multiplex PCR was run with 60 Vbeta primers and 13 Jbeta primers. Sequencing was performed with immunoSEQ multiplex PCR; in TCRdb, only in-frame clones are kept and a portion is missing. The table has about 130,000 clones, more than 15% seen once. Study-wide results and limits: Earlier analysis yielded a pattern in which most TCR beta V segments were productive about 87% or about 30% of the time. CMV serostatus alone was available as immune exposure information.

The germline gives CDR1 LGHNA, CDR2 YNFKEQ. The CDR3 covers 17 residues. V was cut by 2 bases and J by 8 bases, with 22 bases left in between. With respect to this clone: Its antigen is undetermined.

The specimen was PBMCs. This receptor was taken from a female donor in good health and CMV-seropositive. The rearrangement uses TRBV4-2 and TRBJ1-3, with D perhaps matching TRBD1 (6 bases). CDR3 sequence: CASSQRSDRAGGDTIYF. CDR3 sequence (DNA): TGTGCCAGCAGCCAAAGGTCGGACAGAGCGGGAGGCGACACCATATATTTT.